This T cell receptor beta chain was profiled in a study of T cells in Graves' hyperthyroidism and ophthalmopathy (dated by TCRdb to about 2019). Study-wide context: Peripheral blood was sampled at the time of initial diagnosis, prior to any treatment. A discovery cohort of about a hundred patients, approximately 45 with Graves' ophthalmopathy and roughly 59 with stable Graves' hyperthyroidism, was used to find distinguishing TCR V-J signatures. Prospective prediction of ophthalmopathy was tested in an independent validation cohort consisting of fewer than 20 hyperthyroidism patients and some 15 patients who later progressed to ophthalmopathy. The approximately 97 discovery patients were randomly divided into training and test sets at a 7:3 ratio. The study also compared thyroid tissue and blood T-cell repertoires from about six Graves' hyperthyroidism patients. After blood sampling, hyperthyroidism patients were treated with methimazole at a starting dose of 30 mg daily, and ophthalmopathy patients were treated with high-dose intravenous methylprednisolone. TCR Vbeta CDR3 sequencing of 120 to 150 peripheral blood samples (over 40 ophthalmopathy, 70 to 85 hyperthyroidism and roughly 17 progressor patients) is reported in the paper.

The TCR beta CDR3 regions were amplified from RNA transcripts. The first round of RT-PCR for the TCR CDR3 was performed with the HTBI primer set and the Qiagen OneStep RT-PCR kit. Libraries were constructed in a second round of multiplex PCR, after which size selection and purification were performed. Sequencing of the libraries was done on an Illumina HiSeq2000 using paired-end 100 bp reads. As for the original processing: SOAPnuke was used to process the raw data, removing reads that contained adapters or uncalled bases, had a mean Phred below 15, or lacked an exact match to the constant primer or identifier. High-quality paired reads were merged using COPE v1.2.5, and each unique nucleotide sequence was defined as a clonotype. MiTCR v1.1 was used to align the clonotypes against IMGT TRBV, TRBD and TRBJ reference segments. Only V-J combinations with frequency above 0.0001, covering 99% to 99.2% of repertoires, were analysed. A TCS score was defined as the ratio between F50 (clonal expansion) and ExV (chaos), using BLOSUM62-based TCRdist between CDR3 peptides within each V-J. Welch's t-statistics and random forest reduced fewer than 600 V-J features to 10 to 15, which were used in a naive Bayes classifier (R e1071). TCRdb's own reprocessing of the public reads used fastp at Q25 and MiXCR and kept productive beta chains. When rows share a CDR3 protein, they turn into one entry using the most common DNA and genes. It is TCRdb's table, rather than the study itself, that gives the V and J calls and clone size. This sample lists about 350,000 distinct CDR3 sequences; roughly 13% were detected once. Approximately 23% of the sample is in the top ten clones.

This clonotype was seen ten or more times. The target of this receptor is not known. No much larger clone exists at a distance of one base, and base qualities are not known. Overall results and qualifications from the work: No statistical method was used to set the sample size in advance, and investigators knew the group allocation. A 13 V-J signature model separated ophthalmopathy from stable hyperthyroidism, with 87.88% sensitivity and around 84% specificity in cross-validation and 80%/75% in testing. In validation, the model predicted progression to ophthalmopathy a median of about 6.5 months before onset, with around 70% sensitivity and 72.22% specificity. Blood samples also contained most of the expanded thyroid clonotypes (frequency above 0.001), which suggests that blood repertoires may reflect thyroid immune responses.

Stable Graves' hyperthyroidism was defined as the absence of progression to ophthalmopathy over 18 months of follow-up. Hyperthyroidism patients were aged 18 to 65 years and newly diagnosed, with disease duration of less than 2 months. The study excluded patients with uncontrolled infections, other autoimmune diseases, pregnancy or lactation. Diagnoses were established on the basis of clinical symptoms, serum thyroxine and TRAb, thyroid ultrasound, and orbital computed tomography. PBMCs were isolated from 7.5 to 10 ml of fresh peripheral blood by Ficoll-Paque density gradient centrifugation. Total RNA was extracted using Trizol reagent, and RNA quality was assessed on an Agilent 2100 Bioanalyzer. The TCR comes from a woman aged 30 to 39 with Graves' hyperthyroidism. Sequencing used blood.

The CDR3 region: CASRNGQGNEQYF. DNA sequence: TGTGCCAGCAGAAACGGACAGGGCAACGAGCAGTACTTC. The V gene is TRBV27 and the J gene is TRBJ2-7; 8 middle bases align to TRBD1. The CDR3 sequence holds 13 residues, the cysteine and phenylalanine included. Only CDR3 DNA remains: 39 bases, in frame from the first base. At the junction V is shortened by 6 bases and J by 5 bases; bases outside the gene matches: 6. The germline V gene (reference sequence) sets CDR1 to MNHEY and CDR2 to SMNVEV.